This TCR beta chain was captured by sequencing in a study of control samples from healthy donors and cancer patients. The germline gives CDR1 MDHEN, CDR2 SYDVKM. Trimming left V 6 bases short and J 4 bases short, with 5 bases between. CDR3 length: 11 amino acids. Only one count was recorded for this clone. TCRdb's copy holds only in-frame clones and misses some; the assay was immunoSEQ multiplex PCR. The sample holds a few hundred thousand clones, 90% seen once. The chain joins TRBV28 to TRBJ2-3; D is possibly TRBD1 or TRBD2 (5 bases each). The specimen sequenced was PBMCs. This sequence was found in a man in his forties with head and neck cancer. CDR3 sequence (DNA): TGTGCCAGCAGGGGGGCAGATACGCAGTATTTT. Amino acid sequence: CASRGADTQYF.